The 20 T cell receptor beta chains below come from one sample, sequenced in a study of OX40 agonist ivuxolimab in advanced cancers. Sequenced by immunoSEQ multiplex PCR; TCRdb stores in-frame clones only, minus some. The table has 65,000 to 95,000 clones, 70% to 90% seen once; the top ten hold approximately 9.1%. This specimen was CD4+ or CD8+ T cells sorted from blood, taken in a trial of the OX40 agonist ivuxolimab. The source is an adult with an advanced solid tumor such as melanoma, head and neck, liver or kidney cancer.

CDR3 sequence (DNA): TGTGCCAGCAGTGAAGCAGGGGGCAGGGGATACACTGAAGCTTTCTTT. The encoded protein is CASSEAGGRGYTEAFF. The rearrangement joins TRBV6-1 to TRBJ1-1; TRBD1 matches 7 bases. The CDR3 is 16 residues long. Germline-derived CDR1 and CDR2 are MNHNS and SASEGT. The V and J ends lost 0 bases and 3 bases, in that order; junction bases with no gene match: 7.

This clone has a single count. V gene TRBV7-2 combines with J gene TRBJ1-1; D is unclear. This CDR3 spans 12 amino acids. The germline V gene has CDR1 SGHTA and CDR2 FQGNSA. Trimming took off 5 bases at V and 6 bases at J, with 10 bases between the two ends. The CDR3 DNA reads TGTGCCAGCAGCCCACTAGTTGCTGAAGCTTTCTTT. This gives the protein CASSPLVAEAFF. Together with reference TRBV7-2 and TRBJ1-1, the CDR3 gives the full variable domain: GAGVSQSPSNKVTEKGKDVELRCDPISGHTALYWYRQSLGQGLEFLIYFQGNSAPDKSGLPSDRFSAERTGGSVSTLTIQRTQQEDSAVYLCASSPLVAEAFFGQGTRLTVV.

This chain uses TRBV2 with TRBJ2-5; 7 nucleotides match TRBD2. The V gene end was trimmed by 7 bases and the J gene end by 9 bases; junction bases not matched to a gene: 14. The V gene's germline CDR1 is SNHLY and CDR2 FYNNEI. The CDR3 runs 14 residues. CDR3 region: CASNYGRSGGAQYF. CDR3 in DNA: TGTGCCAGCAATTACGGGAGGAGTGGTGGGGCCCAGTACTTC.

The chain combines TRBV9 with TRBJ2-3; D possibly matches TRBD1 or TRBD2 (6 bases each). Germline V gene lookup returns CDR1 SGDLS and CDR2 YYNGEE. The V end was cut by 5 bases, the J end by 7 bases, with 11 bases between. This CDR3 spans 12 amino acids. CDR3 nucleotide sequence: TGTGCCAGCAGAGGGGGAGGACATACGCAGTATTTT. The encoded protein is CASRGGGHTQYF.

The chain combines TRBV6-1 with TRBJ1-6, with D tentatively TRBD1 (5 bases). The CDR3 is 13 amino acids. From germline, CDR1 is MNHNS and CDR2 SASEGT. Between the trimmed V and J ends, which lost 1 base and 7 bases, there was a span of 5 bases. The DNA of the CDR3 is TGTGCCAGCAGTGAAGGGGGGAATTCACCCCTCCACTTT. As protein: CASSEGGNSPLHF.

The chain links TRBV5-5 to TRBJ1-2; 8 bases fit TRBD1. The CDR3 is made up of 15 amino acids. CDR1 and CDR2 (germline): SGHKS, YYEKEE (reference sequence). Trimming took 0 bases from V and 2 from J; bases not matched to a gene: 3. This chain's CDR3 is CASSLEGQGNYGYTF. The CDR3 DNA sequence: TGTGCCAGCAGCTTGGAAGGACAGGGAAACTATGGCTACACCTTC.

This rearrangement joins TRBV5-1 to TRBJ1-3; 9 bases agree with TRBD1. With V trimmed by 4 bases and J by 4 bases, 12 bases remained unmatched. The CDR3 length is 17 residues. Germline-derived CDR1 and CDR2 are SGHRS and YFSETQ. The CDR3 sequence is CASSPTTMDRGGNTIYF. The DNA for the CDR3 is TGCGCCAGCAGCCCTACCACGATGGACAGGGGAGGAAACACCATATATTTT.

The V call is TRBV27, the J call TRBJ1-1; unclear D gene. CDR3 size: 13 residues. CDR1 is MNHEY and CDR2 is SMNVEV in the germline V gene (reference sequence). V was pared by 4 bases and J by 3 bases, with 9 bases between. The CDR3 reads CASSSGVDTEAFF. The CDR3 coding sequence is TGTGCCAGCAGTTCCGGGGTGGACACTGAAGCTTTCTTT.

The chain carries TRBV21-1 and TRBJ1-5; the table's D call TRBD1 went unverified against the DNA. TRBV21-1 is an annotated pseudogene. The CDR3 has 14 amino acids. The CDR3 here is CASVPSGGYQPQHF. CDR3 DNA sequence: TGTGCCAGCGTCCCGTCAGGGGGCTATCAGCCCCAGCATTTT.

The V gene is TRBV2, the J gene TRBJ2-7; D uncertain. Trimming removed 6 bases at V and 3 bases at J, with 12 bases between. Germline CDR1 is SNHLY and CDR2 is FYNNEI. The CDR3 is 13 amino acids. The CDR3: CASSKTYSYEQYF. In DNA, the CDR3 is TGTGCCAGCAGCAAAACCTACAGCTACGAGCAGTACTTC.

V and J are TRBV5-1 and TRBJ2-1; D gene ambiguous. V gave up 1 base and J gave up 0 bases, with 8 bases separating them. Germline CDR1 SGHRS, CDR2 YFSETQ. The CDR3 totals 15 residues. The CDR3 protein is CASSLRASSYNEQFF. CDR3 nucleotide sequence: TGCGCCAGCAGCTTGAGGGCGAGCTCCTACAATGAGCAGTTCTTC.

The sample holds a few counts of this clone. The chain recombines TRBV7-2 with TRBJ1-1; D unresolved. Germline lookup yields CDR1 SGHTA and CDR2 FQGNSA. The CDR3 contains 13 residues. Trimming took off 5 bases at V and 11 bases at J, with 18 bases between the two ends. The DNA for the CDR3 is TGTGCCAGCAGCCCACCTAACACACCCGAGGCTTTCTTT. Translation gives CASSPPNTPEAFF.

This chain uses TRBV28 with TRBJ1-2; 8 bases agree with TRBD1. Looked up from germline, CDR1 is MDHEN and CDR2 is SYDVKM. V was pared by 4 bases and J by 7 bases, with 8 bases of the junction left unmatched. The CDR3 extends over 14 amino acids. The CDR3 region is CASSSPTGASGYTF. In nucleotides, the CDR3 is TGTGCCAGCAGTTCTCCGACAGGGGCTAGTGGCTACACCTTC.

The V call is TRBV5-1, the J call TRBJ2-7; D unclear. V was cut by 0 bases and J by 1 base, with 11 bases left in between. The germline V gene has CDR1 SGHRS and CDR2 YFSETQ. This CDR3 region has 15 residues. The CDR3 DNA is TGCGCCAGCAGCTTGGCCCCGGGCAGTTCCTACGAGCAGTACTTC. Its translation is CASSLAPGSSYEQYF.

The chain carries TRBV14 and TRBJ1-2; 7 nucleotides match TRBD1. The CDR3 is 17 residues long. With V trimmed by 4 bases and J by 0 bases, 11 bases remained unmatched. Germline V gene lookup returns CDR1 SGHDN and CDR2 FVKESK. CDR3 nucleotides: TGTGCCAGCAGCCGAGGGGGCAGGGGACGTTCTAACTATGGCTACACCTTC. It specifies CASSRGGRGRSNYGYTF.

The V call is TRBV9, the J call TRBJ2-2; the D call may be TRBD1 or TRBD2 (6 bases each). CDR1 and CDR2 (germline): SGDLS, YYNGEE. The CDR3 covers 16 residues. V was trimmed by 1 base and J by 4 bases, leaving 14 bases between them. The CDR3, as DNA: TGTGCCAGCAGCGTACGGGGGCTCTCGAGCACCGGGGAGCTGTTTTTT. This encodes CASSVRGLSSTGELFF.

This sequence joins TRBV27 and TRBJ2-7; D possibly corresponds to TRBD2 (6 bases). Germline V gene sequence: CDR1 MNHEY, CDR2 SMNVEV (reference sequence). Trimming shortened V by 4 bases and J by 2 bases, and 21 bases separated the two germline ends. The length of the CDR3 is 17 residues. This CDR3 reads CASSWLAPGRGTYEQYF. The CDR3 region has the DNA TGTGCCAGCAGTTGGCTAGCCCCGGGACGGGGGACCTACGAGCAGTACTTC.

The chain employs TRBV5-1 and TRBJ2-3; 14 nucleotides match TRBD2. Germline CDR1 reads SGHRS; CDR2 reads YFSETQ. V was clipped by 0 bases and J by 5 bases; unmatched bases: 2. There are 16 residues in the CDR3. The CDR3 sequence: CASSLGGTSGGDTQYF. CDR3 sequence (DNA): TGCGCCAGCAGCTTGGGTGGGACTAGCGGGGGAGATACGCAGTATTTT.

The rearrangement uses TRBV18 and TRBJ2-1; 8 nucleotides match TRBD2. The CDR3 runs 16 residues. Germline V gene lookup returns CDR1 KGHSH and CDR2 LQKENI. V shed 0 bases, J shed 7 bases, and the junction held 8 bases outside the gene matches. CDR3 in DNA: TGTGCCAGCTCACCACCCAACGGGGGGGCTAGAAATGAGCAGTTCTTC. This gives the protein CASSPPNGGARNEQFF.

This chain joins TRBV18 and TRBJ1-5, with a weak D call TRBD1 (5 bases). V was shortened by 2 bases and J by 0 bases, with 20 bases between the two germline ends. The CDR3 loop spans 19 amino acids. The germline gives CDR1 KGHSH, CDR2 LQKENI. CDR3 protein: CASSPFVRGWGSSNQPQHF. The CDR3, as DNA: TGTGCCAGCTCACCATTTGTGAGGGGCTGGGGCTCTAGCAATCAGCCCCAGCATTTT.